What follows are 13 T cell receptor beta chains derived from one specimen sequenced in a study of PD-L1 blockade in urothelial cancer. The protocol was immunoSEQ multiplex PCR, while the TCRdb copy is restricted to in-frame clones and leaves out a portion. The sample includes roughly 91,000 clones, about 83% of them seen just once. Time point meaning: pretreatment peripheral blood. The sample consisted of PBMCs, taken around atezolizumab (anti-PD-L1) treatment. Every receptor here comes from a man between 60 and 70 years old with urothelial cancer.

Here the CDR3 reads CASSLMGQHTDTQYF. In DNA form, the CDR3 reads TGTGCCAGCAGCTTAATGGGACAGCACACAGATACGCAGTATTTT. The chain uses TRBV5-4 and TRBJ2-3, with 7 bases fitting TRBD1. The CDR3 runs to 15 residues. Germline V gene sequence: CDR1 SGHNT, CDR2 YYREEE (reference sequence). V shed 2 bases and J 2 bases; nucleotides not matched to a gene: 5. Drawing the rest from reference TRBV5-4 and TRBJ2-3, the complete variable domain is ETGVTQSPTHLIKTRGQQVTLRCSSQSGHNTVSWYQQALGQGPQFIFQYYREEENGRGNFPPRFSGLQFPNYSSELNVNALELDDSALYLCASSLMGQHTDTQYFGPGTRLTVL.

The chain employs TRBV30 and TRBJ2-7; perhaps TRBD2 as D (5 bases). The CDR3 sequence is 10 residues long. V was clipped by 5 bases and J by 7 bases, with 9 bases between them. CDR1 and CDR2 from the germline V gene are GTSNPN and SVGIG (reference sequence). DNA for the CDR3: TGTGCCTGGGGCCGGAGGGAGCAGTACTTC. This encodes CAWGRREQYF.

CDR3 amino acids: CASSPRLVEQFF. The CDR3 nucleotides are TGTGCCAGCTCACCGAGGCTTGTTGAGCAGTTCTTC. The chain couples TRBV18 to TRBJ2-1; no clear D. Germline CDR1 KGHSH, CDR2 LQKENI. Trimming stripped 3 bases from V and 9 bases from J, with 9 bases between. This CDR3 has 12 amino acids.

V usage is TRBV14 and J usage is TRBJ2-1; TRBD1 matches at 9 bases. CDR1 and CDR2 (germline): SGHDN, FVKESK. CDR3 size: 15 residues. Trimming at V came to 2 bases and at J to 6 bases, leaving 5 bases not matched to a gene. The CDR3 DNA is TGTGCCAGCAGCCAATCGGGACAGGGAGGCAATGAGCAGTTCTTC. The encoded protein is CASSQSGQGGNEQFF.

The chain uses TRBV30 and TRBJ2-7, with a possible D match to TRBD2 (7 bases). Germline lookup yields CDR1 GTSNPN and CDR2 SVGIG (reference sequence). The V end was cut by 0 bases, the J end by 2 bases, with 14 bases between. CDR3 size: 15 residues. The CDR3 coding sequence is TGTGCCTGGAGTGTAGGGGGGGCAGGGGCCTACGAGCAGTACTTC. It yields the protein CAWSVGGAGAYEQYF.

This chain uses TRBV6-5 with TRBJ2-7; tentatively, D is TRBD2 (6 bases). Looked up from germline, CDR1 is MNHEY and CDR2 is SVGAGI. The CDR3 covers 14 residues. V shed 0 bases and J shed 4 bases, with 10 bases lying between them. Here the CDR3 reads CASSYSTGVYEQYF. CDR3 sequence (DNA): TGTGCCAGCAGTTACTCGACGGGGGTATACGAGCAGTACTTC.

The V call is TRBV18, the J call TRBJ1-5; 7 nucleotides agree with TRBD1. V gave up 3 bases and J gave up 4 bases; unmatched junction bases: 15. In germline, CDR1 is KGHSH, CDR2 LQKENI. The CDR3 totals 18 residues. This CDR3 is CASSPRGDLQLSNQPQHF. The CDR3 region has the DNA TGTGCCAGCTCACCCAGGGGGGACCTCCAGCTATCGAATCAGCCCCAGCATTTT. The complete variable domain, with remaining parts taken from reference TRBV18 and TRBJ1-5, reads NAGVMQNPRHLVRRRGQEARLRCSPMKGHSHVYWYRQLPEEGLKFMVYLQKENIIDESGMPKERFSAEFPKEGPSILRIQQVVRGDSAAYFCASSPRGDLQLSNQPQHFGDGTRLSIL.

This chain joins TRBV9 and TRBJ1-2, with D perhaps TRBD1 (6 bases). Trimming stripped 4 bases from V and 8 bases from J, with 21 bases between. The CDR3 loop spans 15 amino acids. Per the germline V gene, CDR1 is SGDLS and CDR2 is YYNGEE. The CDR3 is CASSPAGGEWYGYTF. In nucleotides, the CDR3 is TGTGCCAGCAGCCCCGCGGGGGGCGAGTGGTACGGCTACACCTTC.

This rearrangement joins TRBV6-5 to TRBJ2-7; D gene ambiguous. CDR3 length equals 12 residues. Per the germline V gene, CDR1 is MNHEY and CDR2 is SVGAGI. V dropped 6 bases and J dropped 4 bases, with 10 bases sitting between them. The DNA for the CDR3 is TGTGCCAGCAGCCCAACTGATTACGAGCAGTACTTC. It is translated as CASSPTDYEQYF.

The rearrangement joins TRBV19 to TRBJ2-5; no clear D gene. The CDR3 is made up of 14 amino acids. Germline V CDR1 and CDR2: LNHDA, SQIVND (reference sequence). V was cut by 2 bases and J by 2 bases, with 9 bases left in between. The CDR3 sequence is CASSISWSQETQYF. The CDR3 DNA sequence: TGTGCCAGTAGTATAAGTTGGAGTCAAGAGACCCAGTACTTC.

A single count supports this clone. This rearrangement joins TRBV7-3 to TRBJ2-2; 10 bases are a match to TRBD1. V shed 5 bases and J 4 bases; nucleotides not matched to a gene: 7. The V gene's germline CDR1 is SGHTA and CDR2 FQGTGA. The CDR3 loop spans 16 amino acids. In DNA, the CDR3 is TGTGCCAGCAGCCTCGGACAGGGGGTAATCACCGGGGAGCTGTTTTTT. Translating gives CASSLGQGVITGELFF.

The V gene is TRBV19, the J gene TRBJ1-5; tentative D call: TRBD1 (5 bases). V lost 3 bases and J lost 1, with 10 bases in between. The CDR3 covers 15 residues. The germline CDR1 and CDR2 sequences are LNHDA and SQIVND (reference sequence). The CDR3 spells CASSITQASNQPQHF. DNA of the CDR3: TGTGCCAGTAGTATCACACAGGCCAGCAATCAGCCCCAGCATTTT.

The gene calls are TRBV2 and TRBJ1-1, with D unclear. CDR1 is SNHLY and CDR2 is FYNNEI in the germline V gene. V was clipped by 8 bases and J by 0 bases, with 13 bases between them. This CDR3 is built from 14 residues. CDR3 bases: TGTGCCAGCCCCAGATATCGTATGAACACTGAAGCTTTCTTT. Its translation is CASPRYRMNTEAFF.